This T cell receptor (beta chain) was recorded in a study of CD8+ T cells in alopecia areata. Study summary: Twice daily, treated patients received 5 to 10 mg of oral tofacitinib. Overall study findings and caveats: TCRs were shared less clearly across patients than in mice, possibly for HLA-related reasons.

This sample's treatment: oral pan-JAK inhibitor, 5-10 mg twice daily. PBMCs, the starting material, were the source of sorted CD4+ and CD8+ T cells. Following extraction, RNA underwent reverse transcription to cDNA, which served as the sequencing template. Sequenced by immunoSEQ multiplex PCR; TCRdb stores in-frame clones only, minus some. The data hold 130,000 to 150,000 clones, with around four fifths observed a single time. CDR1 SGHRS and CDR2 YFSETQ come from the germline V gene. This CDR3 is 14 amino acids long. With 5 bases removed from V and 0 bases from J, the gap between germline ends came to 11 bases. Concerning this clone itself: Its antigen is as yet unknown.

This clonotype was sampled from a human donor with alopecia areata. The genes are TRBV5-1 and TRBJ2-5; D may be TRBD1 (5 bases). The sequences come from CD8+ T cells sorted from blood, collected at week 4, from a patient treated with tofacitinib. The CDR3 DNA sequence: TGCGCCAGCAGTCCCTTCAGGGACCAAGAGACCCAGTACTTC. It yields the protein CASSPFRDQETQYF. The full variable domain, with the rest looked up from reference TRBV5-1 and TRBJ2-5, is KAGVTQTPRYLIKTRGQQVTLSCSPISGHRSVSWYQQTPGQGLQFLFEYFSETQRNKGNFPGRFSGRQFSNSRSEMNVSTLELGDSALYLCASSPFRDQETQYFGPGTRLLVL.